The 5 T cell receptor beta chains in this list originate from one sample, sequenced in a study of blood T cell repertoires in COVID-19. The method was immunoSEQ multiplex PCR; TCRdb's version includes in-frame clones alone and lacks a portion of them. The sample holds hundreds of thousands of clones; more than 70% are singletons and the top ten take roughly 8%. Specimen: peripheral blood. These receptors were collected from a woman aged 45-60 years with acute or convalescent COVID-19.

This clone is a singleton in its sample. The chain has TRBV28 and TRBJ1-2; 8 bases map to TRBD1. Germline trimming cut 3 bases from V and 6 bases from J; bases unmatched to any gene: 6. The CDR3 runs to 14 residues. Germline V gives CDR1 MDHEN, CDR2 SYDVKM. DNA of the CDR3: TGTGCCAGCAGTTTTGCAGGGGGCGCGGATGGCTACACCTTC. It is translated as CASSFAGGADGYTF.

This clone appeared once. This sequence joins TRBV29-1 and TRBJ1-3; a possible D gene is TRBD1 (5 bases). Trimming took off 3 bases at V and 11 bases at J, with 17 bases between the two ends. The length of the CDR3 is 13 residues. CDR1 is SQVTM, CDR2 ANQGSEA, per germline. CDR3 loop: CSVEAPGKSAIYF. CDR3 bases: TGCAGCGTTGAGGCTCCAGGGAAATCCGCCATATATTTT.

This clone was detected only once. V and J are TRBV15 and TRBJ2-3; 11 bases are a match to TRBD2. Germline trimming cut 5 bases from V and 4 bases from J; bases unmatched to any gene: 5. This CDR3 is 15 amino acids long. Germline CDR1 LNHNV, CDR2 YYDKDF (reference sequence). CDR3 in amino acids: CATSLLAGVPDTQYF. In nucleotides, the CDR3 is TGTGCCACCAGCCTACTAGCGGGAGTCCCAGATACGCAGTATTTT.

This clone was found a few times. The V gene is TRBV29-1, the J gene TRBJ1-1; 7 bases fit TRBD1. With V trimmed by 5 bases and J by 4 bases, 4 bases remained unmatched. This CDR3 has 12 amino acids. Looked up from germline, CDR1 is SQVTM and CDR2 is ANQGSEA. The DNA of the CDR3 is TGCAGCGTTCCCGACAGGGCCACTGAAGCTTTCTTT. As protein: CSVPDRATEAFF.

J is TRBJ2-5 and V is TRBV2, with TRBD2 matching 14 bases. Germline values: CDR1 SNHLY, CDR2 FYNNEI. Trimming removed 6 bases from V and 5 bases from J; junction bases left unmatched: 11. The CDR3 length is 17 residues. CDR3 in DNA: TGTGCCAGCAGGAGCCGACTAGCGGGAGGGCCTGGGGAGACCCAGTACTTC. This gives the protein CASRSRLAGGPGETQYF.